The following is a TCR beta chain sequence with its context. Its matching antigen is unknown. Both 60 Vbeta primers and 13 Jbeta primers went into the PCR. The assay was immunoSEQ multiplex PCR, and TCRdb's table has in-frame clones only and misses some. Listed are roughly 120,000 clones; over 2% falls within the top ten. This entry comes from a study of cytomegalovirus exposure and HLA in healthy donors. Points from the study as a whole: Excluded were some V segments that proved indistinguishable, including TRBV6-2 and TRBV6-3. Some public TCRs appeared in many individuals, while most sequences were rare.

Germline CDR1 is MGHDK and CDR2 is SYGVNS. V gave up 2 bases and J gave up 5 bases, with 13 bases separating them. The CDR3 spans 15 residues. Those who donated were healthy bone marrow donors. The study sampled nominally healthy donors, though unrecorded immune exposures were likely. This sequence joins TRBV25-1 and TRBJ2-1; D perhaps matches TRBD2 (6 bases). The sequence derives from a man between 35 and 55 years old in good health and CMV-seronegative. Material: PBMCs. The CDR3 spells CASSEPQAGDNEQFF. CDR3 DNA: TGTGCCAGCAGTGAACCCCAAGCGGGCGACAATGAGCAGTTCTTC.